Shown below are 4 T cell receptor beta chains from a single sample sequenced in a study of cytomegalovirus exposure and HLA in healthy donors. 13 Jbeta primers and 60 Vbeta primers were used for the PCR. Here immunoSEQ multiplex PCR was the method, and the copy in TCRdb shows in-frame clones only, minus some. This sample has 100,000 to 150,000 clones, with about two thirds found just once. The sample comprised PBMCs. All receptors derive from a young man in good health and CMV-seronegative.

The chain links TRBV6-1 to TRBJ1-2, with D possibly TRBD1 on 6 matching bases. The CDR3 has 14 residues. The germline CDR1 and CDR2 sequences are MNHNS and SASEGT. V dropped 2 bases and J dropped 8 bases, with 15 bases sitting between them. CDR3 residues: CASSENNRDQGYTF. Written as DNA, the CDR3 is TGTGCCAGCAGTGAAAATAACAGGGATCAGGGCTACACCTTC.

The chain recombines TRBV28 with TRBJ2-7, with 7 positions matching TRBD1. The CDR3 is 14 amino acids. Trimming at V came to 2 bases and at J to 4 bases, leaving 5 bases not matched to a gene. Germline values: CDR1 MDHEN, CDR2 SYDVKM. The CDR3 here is CASSLVDRAYEQYF. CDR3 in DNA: TGTGCCAGCAGTTTAGTCGACAGGGCTTACGAGCAGTACTTC.

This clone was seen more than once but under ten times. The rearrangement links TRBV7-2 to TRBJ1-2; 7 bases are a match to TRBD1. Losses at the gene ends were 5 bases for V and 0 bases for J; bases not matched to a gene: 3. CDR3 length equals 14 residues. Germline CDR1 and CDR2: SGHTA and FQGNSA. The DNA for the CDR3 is TGTGCCAGCAGCGCCGGGACAGCTAACTATGGCTACACCTTC. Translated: CASSAGTANYGYTF.

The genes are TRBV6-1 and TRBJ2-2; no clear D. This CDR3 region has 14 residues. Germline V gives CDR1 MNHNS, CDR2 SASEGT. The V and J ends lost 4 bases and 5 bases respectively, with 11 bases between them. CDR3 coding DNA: TGTGCCAGCAGTGTATTATTCAGGACCGGGGAGCTGTTTTTT. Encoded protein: CASSVLFRTGELFF.